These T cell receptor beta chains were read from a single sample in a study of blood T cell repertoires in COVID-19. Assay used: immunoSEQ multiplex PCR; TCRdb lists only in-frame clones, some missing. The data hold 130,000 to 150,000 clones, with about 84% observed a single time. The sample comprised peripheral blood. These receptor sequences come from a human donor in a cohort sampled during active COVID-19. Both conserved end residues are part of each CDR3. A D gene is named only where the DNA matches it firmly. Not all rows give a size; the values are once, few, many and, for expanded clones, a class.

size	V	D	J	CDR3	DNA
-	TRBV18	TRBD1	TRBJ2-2	CASSPDRVTGELFF	TGTGCCAGCTCACCAGACAGGGTCACCGGGGAGCTGTTTTTT
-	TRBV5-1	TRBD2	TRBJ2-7	CASSLELAGVEQYF	TGCGCCAGCAGCTTGGAACTAGCGGGGGTCGAGCAGTACTTC
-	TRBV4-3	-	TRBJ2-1	CASSQAKAVEQFF	TGCGCCAGCAGCCAAGCTAAGGCGGTCGAGCAGTTCTTC
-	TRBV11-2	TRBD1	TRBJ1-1	CASSLVGQGSTEAFF	TGTGCCAGCAGCTTGGTAGGACAGGGGAGCACTGAAGCTTTCTTT
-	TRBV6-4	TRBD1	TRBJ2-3	CASSPSTGAADTQYF	TGTGCCAGCAGCCCCTCGACAGGGGCGGCAGATACGCAGTATTTT
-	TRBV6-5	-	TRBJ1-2	CASSYLTVLGGYTF	TGTGCCAGCAGTTACCTAACAGTTTTAGGTGGCTACACCTTC
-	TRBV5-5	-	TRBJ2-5	CASSDRETQYF	TGTGCCAGCAGCGACAGGGAGACCCAGTACTTC
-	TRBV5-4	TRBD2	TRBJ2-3	CASSRLAASTDTQYF	TGTGCCAGCAGCCGACTAGCGGCTAGCACAGATACGCAGTATTTT
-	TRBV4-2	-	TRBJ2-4	CASSQVTVGENIQYF	TGTGCCAGCAGCCAAGTTACGGTAGGGGAAAACATTCAGTACTTC
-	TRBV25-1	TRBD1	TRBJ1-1	CASSERTGNTEAFF	TGTGCCAGCAGTGAGAGGACAGGAAACACTGAAGCTTTCTTT
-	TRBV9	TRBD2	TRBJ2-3	CASSGGTSGVDTQYF	TGTGCCAGCAGCGGGGGGACTAGCGGGGTAGATACGCAGTATTTT
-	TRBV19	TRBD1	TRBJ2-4	CASSRQGMVTKNIQYF	TGTGCCAGTAGTAGACAGGGGATGGTAACCAAAAACATTCAGTACTTC
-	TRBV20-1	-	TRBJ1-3	CRADRGNTIYF	TGCAGAGCTGACAGGGGAAACACCATATATTTT
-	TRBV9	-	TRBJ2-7	CASSVGLATYEQYF	TGTGCCAGCAGCGTAGGCTTAGCTACCTACGAGCAGTACTTC
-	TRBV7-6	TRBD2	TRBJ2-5	CASSLGLARPETQYF	TGTGCCAGCAGCTTGGGACTAGCGCGCCCCGAGACCCAGTACTTC
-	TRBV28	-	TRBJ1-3	CASSPQRGYENTIYF	TGTGCCAGCAGTCCCCAACGGGGTTATGAAAACACCATATATTTT
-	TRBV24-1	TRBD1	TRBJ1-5	CATSDSYRGIHQPQHF	TGTGCCACCAGTGATTCATACAGGGGGATCCATCAGCCCCAGCATTTT
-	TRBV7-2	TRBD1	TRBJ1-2	CASSRTGEGYTF	TGTGCCAGCAGTCGGACAGGGGAGGGCTACACCTTC
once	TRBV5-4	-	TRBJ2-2	CASSFGLNTGELFF	TGTGCCAGCAGCTTCGGGTTAAACACCGGGGAGCTGTTTTTT
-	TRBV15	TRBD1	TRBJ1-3	CATSSTGGVGNTIYF	TGTGCCACCAGCAGTACAGGGGGCGTTGGAAACACCATATATTTT
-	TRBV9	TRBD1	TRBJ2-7	CASSESPVDRLPYEQYF	TGTGCCAGCAGCGAAAGCCCGGTGGACAGGCTCCCCTACGAGCAGTACTTC
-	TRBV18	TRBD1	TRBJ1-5	CASSPRATGRSNQPQHF	TGTGCCAGCTCACCTAGGGCGACAGGGAGGAGCAATCAGCCCCAGCATTTT
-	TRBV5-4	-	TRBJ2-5	CASSLVGKTQYF	TGTGCCAGCAGCTTGGTCGGGAAGACCCAGTACTTC
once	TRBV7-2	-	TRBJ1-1	CASSWTVNPEAFF	TGTGCCAGCAGCTGGACAGTCAATCCTGAAGCTTTCTTT
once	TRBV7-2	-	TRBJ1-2	CASSLDTYGYTF	TGTGCCAGCAGCCTGGACACCTATGGCTACACCTTC
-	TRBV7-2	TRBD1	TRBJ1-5	CASSSTGAGQPQHF	TGTGCCAGCAGCTCCACAGGGGCTGGTCAGCCCCAGCATTTT
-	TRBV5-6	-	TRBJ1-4	CASSSQERGRQVNEKLFF	TGTGCCAGCAGCTCGCAGGAGCGTGGCAGACAGGTTAATGAAAAACTGTTTTTT